One and the same sample provided the 9 T cell receptor beta chains below, sequenced in a study of beta chain features in type 1 diabetes. Of the isolated RNA, all was reverse transcribed, and so the sequenced material was expressed TCRB transcripts. Clones were sequenced by immunoSEQ multiplex PCR, and TCRdb holds only the in-frame ones, with some missing. The table has 860,000 or so clones, roughly 16% seen once. Sequencing input: naive CD4+ T cells from blood. Receptor source: a woman younger than 35 in good health.

This sequence joins TRBV7-2 and TRBJ2-1; 8 bases are a match to TRBD1. The germline gives CDR1 SGHTA, CDR2 FQGNSA. The CDR3 runs to 17 residues. V lost 2 bases, J lost 7 bases, and 13 bases stayed unmatched. Written as DNA, the CDR3 is TGTGCCAGCAGCTTACTCGGACAGGGAATTGGTAGGAATGAGCAGTTCTTC. Its translation is CASSLLGQGIGRNEQFF.

For this clone: Other DNA sequences within the sample encode an identical CDR3. The chain employs TRBV18 and TRBJ2-7; possibly TRBD1 for D (6 bases). The germline V gene encodes CDR1 KGHSH and CDR2 LQKENI. The V end lost 0 bases, the J end lost 4 bases, and 7 bases lay between the germline ends. CDR3 length equals 13 residues. Written as DNA, the CDR3 is TGTGCCAGCTCACCACCTCAGGGGTACGAGCAGTACTTC. Residues: CASSPPQGYEQYF.

The chain joins TRBV5-1 to TRBJ2-3, with 8 bases that match TRBD1. Trimming took 7 bases from V and 2 from J; bases not matched to a gene: 6. This CDR3 has 14 residues. Germline V lookup: CDR1 SGHRS, CDR2 YFSETQ. In nucleotides, the CDR3 is TGCGCCAGCTCCCGTCAGGGGGCCACAGATACGCAGTATTTT. Its protein product is CASSRQGATDTQYF. Full variable domain (outside the CDR3, taken from reference TRBV5-1 and TRBJ2-3): KAGVTQTPRYLIKTRGQQVTLSCSPISGHRSVSWYQQTPGQGLQFLFEYFSETQRNKGNFPGRFSGRQFSNSRSEMNVSTLELGDSALYLCASSRQGATDTQYFGPGTRLTVL.

This clone was counted between two and nine times. This chain links TRBV15 with TRBJ2-2, with 13 bases lining up with TRBD2. J lost 4 bases, V lost 9 bases, and 26 bases had no gene match. Germline V lookup: CDR1 LNHNV, CDR2 YYDKDF (reference sequence). The CDR3 is 22 residues long. The CDR3 sequence is CATQGTGLSQWTSGSRTGELFF. The CDR3 bases are TGTGCCACGCAAGGGACAGGCCTTTCGCAGTGGACTAGCGGGAGCCGCACCGGGGAGCTGTTTTTT.

On this clone: Other DNA sequences from this sample encode an identical CDR3 as well. The CDR3 is CASSPQNTDTQYF. Here the CDR3 DNA reads TGTGCCAGCTCACCGCAAAATACAGATACGCAGTATTTT. The chain is built from TRBV18 and TRBJ2-3, with D unclear. Germline V gene data show CDR1 as KGHSH and CDR2 as LQKENI. The CDR3 is 13 amino acids. Trimming stripped 3 bases from V and 3 bases from J, with 7 bases between.

This clone came up a few times. The chain joins TRBV28 to TRBJ2-7, with 10 bases matching TRBD2. The junction had 7 bases not matched to a gene; V was cut back by 6 bases and J by 2 bases. The V gene's germline CDR1 is MDHEN and CDR2 SYDVKM. The length of the CDR3 is 15 residues. As DNA, the CDR3 is TGTGCCAGCAGCTCGAACCTAGCGGGGGCCTACGAGCAGTACTTC. It is translated as CASSSNLAGAYEQYF.

The chain couples TRBV13 to TRBJ2-3, with D perhaps TRBD1 (6 bases). The germline V and J ends were trimmed by 5 bases and 0 bases, with 18 bases remaining between them. Germline lookup yields CDR1 PRHDT and CDR2 FYEKMQ (reference sequence). CDR3 length: 17 residues. The CDR3 here is CASSAPGEESSTDTQYF. DNA for the CDR3: TGTGCCAGCAGCGCACCAGGGGAAGAATCTAGCACAGATACGCAGTATTTT.

This clone was observed a few times. The chain has TRBV21-1 and TRBJ2-1; TRBD2 is the table's D call, not checked against the DNA. TRBV21-1 has pseudogene status. The CDR3 covers 15 residues. CDR3: CASDGTSGRYNEQFF. CDR3 bases: TGTGCCAGCGACGGGACTAGCGGCCGGTACAATGAGCAGTTCTTC.

In its sample, this clone was seen a few times. This rearrangement joins TRBV5-1 to TRBJ2-1, with 13 bases that match TRBD2. Unmatched junction bases numbered 9, after V lost 4 bases and J lost 8 bases. Germline V gene sequence: CDR1 SGHRS, CDR2 YFSETQ. The CDR3 totals 16 residues. The CDR3 protein is CASSVRTSGSHDEQFF. CDR3 DNA sequence: TGCGCCAGCAGCGTGCGGACTAGCGGGAGCCATGATGAGCAGTTCTTC.